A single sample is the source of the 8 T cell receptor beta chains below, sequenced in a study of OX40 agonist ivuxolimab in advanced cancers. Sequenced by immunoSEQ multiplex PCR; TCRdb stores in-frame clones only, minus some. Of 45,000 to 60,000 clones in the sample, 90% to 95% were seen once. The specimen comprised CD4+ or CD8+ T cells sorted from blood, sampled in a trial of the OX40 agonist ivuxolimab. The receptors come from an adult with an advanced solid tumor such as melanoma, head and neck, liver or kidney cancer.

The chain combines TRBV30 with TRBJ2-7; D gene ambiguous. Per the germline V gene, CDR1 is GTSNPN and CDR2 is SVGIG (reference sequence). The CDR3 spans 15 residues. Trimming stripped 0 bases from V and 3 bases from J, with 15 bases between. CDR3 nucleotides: TGTGCCTGGAGTGTAGAAGGGCTAGTGAGCTACGAGCAGTACTTC. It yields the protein CAWSVEGLVSYEQYF.

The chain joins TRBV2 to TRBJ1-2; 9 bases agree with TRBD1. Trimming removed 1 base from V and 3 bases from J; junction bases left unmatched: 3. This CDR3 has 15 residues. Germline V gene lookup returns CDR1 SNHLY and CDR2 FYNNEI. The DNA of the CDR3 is TGTGCCAGCAGTGAAGGGACAGGGGTACACTATGGCTACACCTTC. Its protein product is CASSEGTGVHYGYTF.

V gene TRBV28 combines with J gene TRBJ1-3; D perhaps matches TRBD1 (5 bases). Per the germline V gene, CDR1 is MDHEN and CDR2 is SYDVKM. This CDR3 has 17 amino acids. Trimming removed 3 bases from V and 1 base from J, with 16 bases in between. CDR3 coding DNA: TGTGCCAGCAGTTTGGGGCACTCAGGGTTATCTGGAAACACCATATATTTT. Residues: CASSLGHSGLSGNTIYF.

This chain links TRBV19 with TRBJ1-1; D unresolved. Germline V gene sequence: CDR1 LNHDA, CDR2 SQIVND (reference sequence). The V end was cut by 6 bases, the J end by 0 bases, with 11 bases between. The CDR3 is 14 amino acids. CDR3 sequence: CASSPYGMNTEAFF. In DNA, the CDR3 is TGTGCCAGTAGCCCTTATGGTATGAACACTGAAGCTTTCTTT.

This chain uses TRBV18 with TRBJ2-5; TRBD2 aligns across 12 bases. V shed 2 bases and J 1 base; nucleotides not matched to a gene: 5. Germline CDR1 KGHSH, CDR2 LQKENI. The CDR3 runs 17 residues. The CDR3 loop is CASSPGWTSGAQETQYF. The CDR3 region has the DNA TGTGCCAGCTCACCAGGGTGGACTAGCGGGGCCCAAGAGACCCAGTACTTC.

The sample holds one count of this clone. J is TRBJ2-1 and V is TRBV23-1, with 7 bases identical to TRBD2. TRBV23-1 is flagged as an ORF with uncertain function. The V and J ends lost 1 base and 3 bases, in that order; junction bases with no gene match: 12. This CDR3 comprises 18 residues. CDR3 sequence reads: CASSQLVPGLAVYNEQFF. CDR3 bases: TGCGCCAGCAGTCAATTGGTGCCGGGGCTAGCGGTCTACAATGAGCAGTTCTTC.

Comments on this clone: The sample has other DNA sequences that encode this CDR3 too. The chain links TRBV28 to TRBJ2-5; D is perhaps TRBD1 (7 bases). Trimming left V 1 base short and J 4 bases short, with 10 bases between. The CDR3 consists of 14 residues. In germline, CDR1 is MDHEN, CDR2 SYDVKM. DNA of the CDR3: TGTGCCAGCAGTTTATCAGGGGGAGGAGAGACCCAGTACTTC. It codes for CASSLSGGGETQYF.

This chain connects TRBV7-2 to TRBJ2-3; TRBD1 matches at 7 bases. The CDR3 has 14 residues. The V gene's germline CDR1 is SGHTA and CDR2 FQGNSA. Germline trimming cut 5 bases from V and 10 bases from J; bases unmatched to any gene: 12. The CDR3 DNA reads TGTGCCAGCAGCCCCTGGACAGGCGCCCAGGCGCAGTATTTT. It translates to CASSPWTGAQAQYF.